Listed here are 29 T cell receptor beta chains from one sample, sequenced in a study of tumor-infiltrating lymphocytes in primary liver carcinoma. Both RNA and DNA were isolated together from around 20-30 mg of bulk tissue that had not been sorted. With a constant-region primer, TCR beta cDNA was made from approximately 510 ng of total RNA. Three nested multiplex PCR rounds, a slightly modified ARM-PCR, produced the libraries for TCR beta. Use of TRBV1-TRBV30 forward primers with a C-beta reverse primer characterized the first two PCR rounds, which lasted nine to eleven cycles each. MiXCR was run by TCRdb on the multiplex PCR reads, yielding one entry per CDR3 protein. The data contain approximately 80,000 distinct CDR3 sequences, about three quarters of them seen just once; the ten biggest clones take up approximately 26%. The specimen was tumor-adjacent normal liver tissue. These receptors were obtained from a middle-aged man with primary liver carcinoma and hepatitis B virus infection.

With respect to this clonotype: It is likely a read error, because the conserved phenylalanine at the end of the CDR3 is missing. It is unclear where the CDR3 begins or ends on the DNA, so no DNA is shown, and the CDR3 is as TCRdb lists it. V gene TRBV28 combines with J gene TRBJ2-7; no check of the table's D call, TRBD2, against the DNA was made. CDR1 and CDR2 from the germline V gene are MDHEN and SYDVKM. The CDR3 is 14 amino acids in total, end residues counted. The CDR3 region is CASSPLAGDYEQHL.

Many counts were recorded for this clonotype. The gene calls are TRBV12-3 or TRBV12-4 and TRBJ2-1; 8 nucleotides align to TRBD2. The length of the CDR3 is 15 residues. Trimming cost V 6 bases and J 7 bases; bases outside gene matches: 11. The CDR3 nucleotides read TGTGCCAGCAGCTGGGGGCCAGCGGGAGATAATGAGCAGTTCTTC. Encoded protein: CASSWGPAGDNEQFF.

The CDR3: CASSSTGRGDNEQFF. CDR3 nucleotides: TGTGCCAGCAGCTCGACCGGGCGGGGGGACAATGAGCAGTTCTTC. The J gene is TRBJ2-1, the V gene TRBV11-1; 8 bases agree with TRBD2. J was trimmed by 5 bases and V by 4 bases; bases with no gene match: 7. CDR3 length: 15 amino acids. CDR1 is SGHAT and CDR2 is FQDESV in the germline V gene (reference sequence).

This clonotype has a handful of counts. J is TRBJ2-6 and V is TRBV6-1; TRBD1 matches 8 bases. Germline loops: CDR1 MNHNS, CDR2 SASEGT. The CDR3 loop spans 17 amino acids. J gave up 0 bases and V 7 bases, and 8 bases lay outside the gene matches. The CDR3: CASTETGALSGANVLTF. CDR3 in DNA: TGTGCCAGCACCGAGACAGGGGCCCTCTCTGGGGCCAACGTCCTGACTTTC.

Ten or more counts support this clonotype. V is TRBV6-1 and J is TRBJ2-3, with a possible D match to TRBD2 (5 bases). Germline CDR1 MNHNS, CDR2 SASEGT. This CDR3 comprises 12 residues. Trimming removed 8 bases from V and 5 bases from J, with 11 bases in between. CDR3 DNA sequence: TGTGCCAGCTCAATCGGGGTAGATACGCAGTATTTT. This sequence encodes CASSIGVDTQYF.

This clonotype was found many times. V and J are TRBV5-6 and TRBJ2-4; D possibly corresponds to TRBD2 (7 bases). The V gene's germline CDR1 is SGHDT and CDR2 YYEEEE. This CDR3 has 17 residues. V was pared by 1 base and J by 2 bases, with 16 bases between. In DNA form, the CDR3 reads TGTGCCAGCAGCTTGTACGGGGGAGGGGGTACCAAAAACATTCAGTACTTC. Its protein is CASSLYGGGGTKNIQYF.

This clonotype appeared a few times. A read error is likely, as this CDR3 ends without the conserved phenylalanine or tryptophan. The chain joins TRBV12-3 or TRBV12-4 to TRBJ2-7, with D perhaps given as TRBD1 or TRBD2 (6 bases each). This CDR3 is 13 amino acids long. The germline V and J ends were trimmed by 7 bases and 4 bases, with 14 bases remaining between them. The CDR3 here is CASKGGIRYEQYS. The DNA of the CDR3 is TGTGCCAGCAAAGGGGGGATTAGGTACGAGCAGTACTCC.

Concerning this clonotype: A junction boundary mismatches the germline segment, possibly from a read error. The CDR3 DNA is TGTGCCAGCAGGAGCACTATTTGGGACGCAACTAACTATGGCTTCATCTTC. Translated, it gives CASRSTIWDATNYGFIF. V gene TRBV12-3 or TRBV12-4 combines with J gene TRBJ1-2, with D perhaps TRBD1 (5 bases). The CDR3 contains 17 residues.

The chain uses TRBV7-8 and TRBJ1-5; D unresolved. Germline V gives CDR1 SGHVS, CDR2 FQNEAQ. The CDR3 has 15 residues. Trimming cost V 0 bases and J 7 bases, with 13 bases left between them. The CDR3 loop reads CASSLACQARQPQHF. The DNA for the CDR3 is TGTGCCAGCAGCTTAGCGTGTCAGGCCAGGCAGCCCCAGCATTTT.

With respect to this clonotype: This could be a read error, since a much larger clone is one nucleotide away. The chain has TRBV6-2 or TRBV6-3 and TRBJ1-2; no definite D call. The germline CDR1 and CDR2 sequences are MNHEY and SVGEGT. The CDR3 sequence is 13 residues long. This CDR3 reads CASSYGSNYDYTF. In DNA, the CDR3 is TGTGCCAGCAGTTATGGATCTAACTATGACTACACCTTC.

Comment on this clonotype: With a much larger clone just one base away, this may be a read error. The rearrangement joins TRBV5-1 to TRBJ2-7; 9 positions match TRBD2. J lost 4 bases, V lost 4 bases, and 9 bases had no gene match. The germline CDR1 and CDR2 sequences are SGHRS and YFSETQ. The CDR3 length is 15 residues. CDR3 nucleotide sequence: TGCGCCAGCAGCCCGGGTCTAGCGGGACTTTACGAGCAGTACTTC. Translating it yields CASSPGLAGLYEQYF.

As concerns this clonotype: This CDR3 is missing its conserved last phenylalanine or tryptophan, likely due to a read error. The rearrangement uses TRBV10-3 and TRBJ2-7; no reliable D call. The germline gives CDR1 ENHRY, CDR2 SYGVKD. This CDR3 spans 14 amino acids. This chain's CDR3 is CAISRMRSSYEQYY. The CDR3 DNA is TGTGCAATCAGCAGGATGCGGAGCTCCTACGAGCAGTACTAC.

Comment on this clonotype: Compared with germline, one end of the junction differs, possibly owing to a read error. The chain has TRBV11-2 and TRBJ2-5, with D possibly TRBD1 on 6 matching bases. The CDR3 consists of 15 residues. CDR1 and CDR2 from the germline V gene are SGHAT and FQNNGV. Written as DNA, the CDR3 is TGTGCCTGCAGCTCTATAGGGGGAACTCAAGAGACCCAGTACTTC. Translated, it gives CACSSIGGTQETQYF.

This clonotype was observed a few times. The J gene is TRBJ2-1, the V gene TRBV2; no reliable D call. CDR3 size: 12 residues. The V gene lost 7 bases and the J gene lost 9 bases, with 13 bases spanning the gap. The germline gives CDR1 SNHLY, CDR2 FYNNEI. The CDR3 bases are TGTGCCAGCAATCTCGGTCGCGTTGAGCAGTTCTTC. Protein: CASNLGRVEQFF.

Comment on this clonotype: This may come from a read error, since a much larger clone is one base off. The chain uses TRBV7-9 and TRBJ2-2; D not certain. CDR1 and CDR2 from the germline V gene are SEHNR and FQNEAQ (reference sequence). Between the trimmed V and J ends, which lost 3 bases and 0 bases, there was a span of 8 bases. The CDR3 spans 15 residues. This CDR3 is CASSFQRSNTGELFF. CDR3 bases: TGTGCCAGCAGCTTTCAACGTTCGAACACCGGGGAGCTGTTTTTT.

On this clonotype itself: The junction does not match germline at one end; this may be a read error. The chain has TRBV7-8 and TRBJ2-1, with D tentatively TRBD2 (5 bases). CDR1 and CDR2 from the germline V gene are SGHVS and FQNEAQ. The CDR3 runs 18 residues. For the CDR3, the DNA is TGTGCCAGCAGCCCGCTTAGAGGCTCAGCGGTCTCTTACAATGAGCAGTCCTTC. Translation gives CASSPLRGSAVSYNEQSF.

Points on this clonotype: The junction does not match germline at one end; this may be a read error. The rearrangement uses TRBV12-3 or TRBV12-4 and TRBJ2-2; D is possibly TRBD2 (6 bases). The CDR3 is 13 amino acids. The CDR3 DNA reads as TGTGCCAGCGTCTATGGACTATCGGGGGAACTGTTTTTT. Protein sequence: CASVYGLSGELFF.

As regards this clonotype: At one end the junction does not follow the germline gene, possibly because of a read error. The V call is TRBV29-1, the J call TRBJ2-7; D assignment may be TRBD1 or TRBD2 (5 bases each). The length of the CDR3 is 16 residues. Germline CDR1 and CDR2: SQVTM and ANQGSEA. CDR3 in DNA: TGCAGCGCCATGACATCTGGGACCGGCACTTCCTATGAGCAGCACTTC. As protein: CSAMTSGTGTSYEQHF.

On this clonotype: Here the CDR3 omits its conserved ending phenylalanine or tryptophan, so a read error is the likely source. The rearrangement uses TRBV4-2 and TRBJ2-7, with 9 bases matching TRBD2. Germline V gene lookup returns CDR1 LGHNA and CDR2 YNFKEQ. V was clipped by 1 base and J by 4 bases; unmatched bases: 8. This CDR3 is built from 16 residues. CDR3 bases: TGTGCCAGCAGCCAAGCAGCTAGCGGGGTTTCTTACGAGCAGTACATC. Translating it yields CASSQAASGVSYEQYI.

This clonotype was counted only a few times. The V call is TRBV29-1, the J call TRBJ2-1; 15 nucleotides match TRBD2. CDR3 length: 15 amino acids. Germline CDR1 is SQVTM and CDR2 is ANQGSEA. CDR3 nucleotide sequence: TGCAATGTTGGACTAGCGGGAGGGTTCTACAATGAGCAGTTCTTC. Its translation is CNVGLAGGFYNEQFF.

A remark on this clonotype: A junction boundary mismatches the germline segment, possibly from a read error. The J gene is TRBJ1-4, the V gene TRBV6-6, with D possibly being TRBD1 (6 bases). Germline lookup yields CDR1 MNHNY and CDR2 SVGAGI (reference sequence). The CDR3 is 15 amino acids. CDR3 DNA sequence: TGTGCCAGCTGTTCCGTTGGACGGGACAATGAACAACTGTTTTTT. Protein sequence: CASCSVGRDNEQLFF.

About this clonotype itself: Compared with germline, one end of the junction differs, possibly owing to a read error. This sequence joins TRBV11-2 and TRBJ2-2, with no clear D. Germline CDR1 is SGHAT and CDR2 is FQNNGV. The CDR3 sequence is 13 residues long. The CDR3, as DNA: TGTGCCAGCGGTTTACAGTACACAGGGGAGCTGTTTTTT. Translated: CASGLQYTGELFF.

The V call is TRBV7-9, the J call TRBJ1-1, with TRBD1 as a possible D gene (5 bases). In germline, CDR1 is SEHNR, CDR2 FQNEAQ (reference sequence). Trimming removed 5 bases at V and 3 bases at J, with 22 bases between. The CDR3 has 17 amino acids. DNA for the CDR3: TGTGCCAGCAGCACTCCACTTCGGGGGGTCGTAGACACTGAAGCTTTCTTT. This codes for CASSTPLRGVVDTEAFF.

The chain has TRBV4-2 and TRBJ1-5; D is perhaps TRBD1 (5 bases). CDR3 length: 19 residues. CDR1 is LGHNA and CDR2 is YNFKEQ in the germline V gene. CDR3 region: CTRSQGEGSAQLSNQPQHF. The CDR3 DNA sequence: TGTACCCGCAGCCAAGGGGAGGGGTCGGCACAGCTTAGCAATCAGCCCCAGCATTTT.

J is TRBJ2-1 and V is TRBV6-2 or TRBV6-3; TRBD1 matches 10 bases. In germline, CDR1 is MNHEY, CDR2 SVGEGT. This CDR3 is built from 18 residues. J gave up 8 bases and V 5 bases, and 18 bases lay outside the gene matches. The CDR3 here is CASSPGTGAPISYYEQFF. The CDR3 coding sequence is TGTGCCAGCAGTCCCGGGACAGGGGCTCCCATCTCCTATTATGAGCAGTTCTTC.

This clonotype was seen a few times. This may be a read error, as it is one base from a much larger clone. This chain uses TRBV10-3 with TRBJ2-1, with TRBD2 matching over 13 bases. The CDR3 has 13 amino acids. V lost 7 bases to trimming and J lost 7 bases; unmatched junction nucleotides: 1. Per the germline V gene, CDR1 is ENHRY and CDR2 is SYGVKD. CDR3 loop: CAIMGLAGNEQFF. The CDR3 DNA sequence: TGTGCCATCATGGGACTAGCGGGAAATGAGCAGTTCTTC.

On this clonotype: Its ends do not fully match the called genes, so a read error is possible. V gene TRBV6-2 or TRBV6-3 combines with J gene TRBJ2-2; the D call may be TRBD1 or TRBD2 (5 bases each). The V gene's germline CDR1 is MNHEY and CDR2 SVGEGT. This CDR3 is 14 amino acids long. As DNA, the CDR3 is TGTGCCGTCCCACGGGGCTTGAACTCCGGGGAGCTGTTTTTT. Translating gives CAVPRGLNSGELFF.

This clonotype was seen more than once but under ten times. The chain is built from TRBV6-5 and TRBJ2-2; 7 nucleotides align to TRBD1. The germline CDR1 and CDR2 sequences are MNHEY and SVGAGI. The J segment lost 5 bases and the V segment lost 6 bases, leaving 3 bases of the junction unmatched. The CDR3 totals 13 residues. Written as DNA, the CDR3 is TGTGCCAGCAGACAGGGGAATACCGGGGAGCTGTTTTTT. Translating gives CASRQGNTGELFF.

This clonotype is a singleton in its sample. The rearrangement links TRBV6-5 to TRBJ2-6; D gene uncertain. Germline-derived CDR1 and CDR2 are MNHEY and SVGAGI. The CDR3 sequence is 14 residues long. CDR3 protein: CANSSVAGANVLTF. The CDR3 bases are TGTGCTAACAGTTCCGTCGCGGGGGCCAACGTCCTGACTTTC.